This T cell receptor (beta chain) is from a study of blood T cell repertoires in COVID-19. Study information: Both acute and convalescent COVID-19 samples were obtained from the United States, Italy and Spain. PBMCs, B-cell-depleted T cells, or T cells provided the cDNA or gDNA that made up the material.

The V and J ends lost 6 bases and 5 bases respectively, with 14 bases between them. This CDR3 spans 13 amino acids. CDR1 and CDR2 (germline): SNHLY, FYNNEI. Per the authors' pipeline: It was from reference gene primer amplification that nucleated cell counts were estimated. TCRdb's copy holds only in-frame clones and misses some; the assay was immunoSEQ multiplex PCR. The V and J calls and the clone size are those of that table, but D and trimming were determined from the DNA. This table has about 99,000 clones, roughly nine tenths appearing once. This chain connects TRBV2 to TRBJ2-7; D is perhaps TRBD1 (6 bases). Sequenced input: peripheral blood. This clonotype was sampled from a man in his fifties in a cohort sampled during active COVID-19. CDR3 bases: TGTGCCAGCAGCCGCAGGGGTAGCGACGAGCAGTACGTC. Encoded protein: CASSRRGSDEQYV.